What follows are 10 T cell receptor beta chains derived from one specimen sequenced in a study of T cells after yellow fever vaccination. In TCRdb, the 5' RACE reads were re-called with MiXCR into one record per CDR3 protein. The sample has fewer than 450,000 distinct CDR3 sequences; 9.5% to 13% are singletons. Here the sequenced sample was PBMCs, taken on the day of the first yellow fever vaccination. The receptors here all came from a man aged 18 to 30 who received the YFV17D yellow fever vaccine.

This clonotype was counted only a few times. V gene TRBV6-1 combines with J gene TRBJ2-7; TRBD2 matches 7 bases. The CDR3 is 15 residues long. Germline lookup yields CDR1 MNHNS and CDR2 SASEGT. Trimming took 6 bases from V and 0 from J; bases not matched to a gene: 8. The chain's CDR3 is CASRPTGTNSYEQYV. The CDR3 DNA follows: TGTGCCAGCAGACCTACCGGGACTAACTCCTACGAGCAGTACGTC.

The gene calls are TRBV5-1 and TRBJ1-4; TRBD1 is a possible D gene (5 bases). CDR1 SGHRS and CDR2 YFSETQ come from the germline V gene. V lost 4 bases to trimming and J lost 7 bases, with 17 bases between them. The CDR3 runs 15 residues. CDR3 residues: CASSQGRPAGEKLFF. CDR3 nucleotide sequence: TGCGCCAGCAGCCAGGGACGCCCGGCGGGTGAAAAACTGTTTTTT.

The chain has TRBV21-1 and TRBJ1-1; the table's D call, TRBD1, was not checked against the DNA. TRBV21-1 is annotated as a pseudogene. The CDR3 loop spans 11 amino acids. The CDR3 nucleotides are TGTGCCAGCAAGGAACAGCCCTGGGCTTTCTTT. This sequence encodes CASKEQPWAFF.

The genes are TRBV20-1 and TRBJ2-7; TRBD2 aligns across 13 bases. Germline lookup yields CDR1 DFQATT and CDR2 SNEGSKA (reference sequence). The trim removed 2 bases at V and 3 bases at J, leaving 7 bases unmatched. The CDR3 is 16 residues long. The CDR3 coding sequence is TGCAGTGCTAGACCGCGACTAGCGGGGGGCGACTACGAGCAGTACGTC. Translation: CSARPRLAGGDYEQYV.

The V and J genes are TRBV12-3 or TRBV12-4 and TRBJ2-1; 8 bases align to TRBD1. The CDR3 is 14 amino acids. The trim removed 5 bases at V and 7 bases at J, leaving 7 bases unmatched. This CDR3 is CASSLQGEVNEQFF. The CDR3 nucleotides read TGTGCCAGCAGTCTACAGGGGGAGGTTAATGAGCAGTTCTTC.

This clonotype was picked up a small number of times. The V and J genes are TRBV6-2 or TRBV6-3 and TRBJ2-3; TRBD2 matches at 7 bases. The CDR3 spans 15 residues. Germline values: CDR1 MNHEY, CDR2 SVGEGT. V dropped 5 bases and J dropped 2; count of bases not matched to a gene: 7. CDR3 region: CASSKGLLYTDTQYF. The CDR3 DNA follows: TGTGCCAGCAGTAAGGGACTACTTTACACAGATACGCAGTATTTT.

This clonotype was counted once. A much larger clonotype is one base distant, so this may be a read error. The J gene is TRBJ2-3, the V gene TRBV4-3, with D hard to call. Germline V gene lookup returns CDR1 LGHNA and CDR2 YSLEER. Between the trimmed V and J ends, which lost 6 bases and 1 base, there was a span of 8 bases. The CDR3 runs to 13 residues. The DNA of the CDR3 is TGCGCCAGCAGTAACGAGGGCACAGATACGCAGTATTTT. This sequence encodes CASSNEGTDTQYF.

This clonotype was counted at least ten times. This sequence joins TRBV5-1 and TRBJ1-1; weak D call: TRBD1 (6 bases). V was pared by 0 bases and J by 2 bases, with 14 bases between. The germline CDR1 and CDR2 sequences are SGHRS and YFSETQ. This CDR3 spans 16 amino acids. DNA of the CDR3: TGCGCCAGCAGCTTGGCCGGGGGGGCCGGAAACACTGAAGCTTTCTTT. Amino acid sequence: CASSLAGGAGNTEAFF.

The CDR3 DNA is TGTGCCAGCAGCTTACTAACTGGGGAAACAGATACGCAGTATTTT. Translated: CASSLLTGETDTQYF. The rearrangement links TRBV5-5 to TRBJ2-3; D not certain. Germline loops: CDR1 SGHKS, CDR2 YYEKEE (reference sequence). V was trimmed by 2 bases and J by 3 bases, leaving 13 bases between them. The CDR3 totals 15 residues.

This clonotype was seen a few times. V usage is TRBV9 and J usage is TRBJ1-2, with TRBD1 identical over 9 bases. Germline CDR1 is SGDLS and CDR2 is YYNGEE. The CDR3 has 15 amino acids. V shed 7 bases, J shed 4 bases, and the junction held 11 bases outside the gene matches. The CDR3 loop is CASAKSGTGRYGYTF. The CDR3 DNA reads TGTGCCAGCGCAAAAAGTGGGACAGGGCGCTATGGCTACACCTTC.